The sample holds a few counts of the clone carrying this T cell receptor (beta chain). The record originates from a study of regulatory T cells in long-lasting Graves disease. The CDR3 sequence is 14 residues long. Germline values: CDR1 SQVTM, CDR2 ANQGSEA. The V gene end was trimmed by 7 bases and the J gene end by 8 bases; junction bases not matched to a gene: 11. Sample time point: newly diagnosed GD, antithyroid drugs for less than 3 months. PBMCs were the source of the RNA used for TCR sequencing. Library construction for TCR beta used iRepertoire HTBI primers and Arm-PCR of CDR3 regions. One entry per CDR3 protein, called by TCRdb with MiXCR from the multiplex PCR reads. The table records approximately 360,000 distinct CDR3 sequences, 12% of them present only once. These same data were also listed under a study on T cells in Graves' hyperthyroidism and ophthalmopathy.

The sequence came from a woman aged 18-29 years with Graves disease. This specimen was peripheral blood mononuclear cells (PBMCs), taken at new diagnosis, from a patient treated with antithyroid drugs. This sequence joins TRBV29-1 and TRBJ2-1; TRBD2 aligns across 10 bases. The CDR3 here is CSALAGAAGDEQFF. The CDR3 DNA follows: TGCAGCGCCCTAGCGGGGGCGGCCGGGGATGAGCAGTTCTTC.